This T cell receptor (beta chain) was sequenced in a study of Ad26.COV2.S vaccination and SARS-CoV-2 variants. Noted treatment: approximately 18 received Ad26.COV2.S at low or high dose, single or two shots; 5 received placebo; per-sample allocation not given. Sampling took place 63 days after the first vaccine or placebo injection. Looked up from germline, CDR1 is SGHTA and CDR2 is FQGTGA. The V and J ends lost 4 bases and 15 bases respectively, with 7 bases between them. This CDR3 region has 9 residues. Assay used: immunoSEQ multiplex PCR; TCRdb lists only in-frame clones, some missing. Of about 400,000 clones in the sample, roughly 90% were seen once.

The receptor was derived from a person between 18 and 60 years old who received the Ad26.COV2.S COVID-19 vaccine or a placebo. Material: peripheral blood, obtained in a trial of Ad26.COV2.S vaccine versus placebo. J is TRBJ2-1 and V is TRBV7-3; D is possibly TRBD2 (5 bases). CDR3 in DNA: TGTGCCAGCAGCTCACTAGGGTTCTTC. Translating gives CASSSLGFF.